This T cell receptor beta chain came from a study of T cells in Graves' hyperthyroidism and ophthalmopathy. This clonotype was seen repeatedly, ten times or more. The germline gives CDR1 DFQATT, CDR2 SNEGSKA (reference sequence). CDR3 length equals 14 residues. Trimming stripped 6 bases from V and 5 bases from J, with 17 bases between. Regions amplified from RNA transcripts were the TCR beta CDR3 regions. Using the HTBI primer set, a first-round RT-PCR was run on the TCR CDR3. TCRdb reprocessed the multiplex PCR reads via MiXCR and lists one record per CDR3 protein. The sample shows roughly 300,000 distinct CDR3 sequences, 14% of them seen only once.

This clonotype was obtained from a woman under 40 with Graves' hyperthyroidism. The chain uses TRBV20-1 and TRBJ2-4; perhaps TRBD1 as D (6 bases). Source material: blood. The DNA for the CDR3 is TGCAGTGCGGCAGGAAGGACAGTGGAAAACATTCAGTACTTC. Its protein product is CSAAGRTVENIQYF.